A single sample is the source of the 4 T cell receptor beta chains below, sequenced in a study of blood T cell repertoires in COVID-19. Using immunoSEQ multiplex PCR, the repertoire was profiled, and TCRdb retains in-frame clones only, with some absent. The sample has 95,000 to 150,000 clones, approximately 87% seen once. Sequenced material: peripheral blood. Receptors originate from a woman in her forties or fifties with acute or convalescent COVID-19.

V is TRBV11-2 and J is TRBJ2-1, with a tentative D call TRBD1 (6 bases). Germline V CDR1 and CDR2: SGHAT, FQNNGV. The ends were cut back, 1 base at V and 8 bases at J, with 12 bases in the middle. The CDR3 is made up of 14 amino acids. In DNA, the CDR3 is TGTGCCAGCAGCTTAGGGCATGGGGGCGATGAGCAGTTCTTC. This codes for CASSLGHGGDEQFF.

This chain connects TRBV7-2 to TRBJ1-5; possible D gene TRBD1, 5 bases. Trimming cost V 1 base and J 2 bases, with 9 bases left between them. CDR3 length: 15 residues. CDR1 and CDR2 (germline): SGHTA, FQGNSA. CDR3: CASSLVWGGNQPQHF. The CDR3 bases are TGTGCCAGCAGCTTAGTGTGGGGCGGCAATCAGCCCCAGCATTTT.

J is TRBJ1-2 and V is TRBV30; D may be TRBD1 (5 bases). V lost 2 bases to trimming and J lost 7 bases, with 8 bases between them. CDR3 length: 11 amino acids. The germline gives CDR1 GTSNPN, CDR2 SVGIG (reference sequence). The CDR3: CAWSRGTGYTF. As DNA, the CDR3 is TGTGCCTGGAGTAGGGGAACTGGCTACACCTTC. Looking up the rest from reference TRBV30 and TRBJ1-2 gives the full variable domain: SQTIHQWPATLVQPVGSPLSLECTVEGTSNPNLYWYRQAAGRGLQLLFYSVGIGQISSEVPQNLSASRPQDRQFILSSKKLLLSDSGFYLCAWSRGTGYTFGSGTRLTVV.

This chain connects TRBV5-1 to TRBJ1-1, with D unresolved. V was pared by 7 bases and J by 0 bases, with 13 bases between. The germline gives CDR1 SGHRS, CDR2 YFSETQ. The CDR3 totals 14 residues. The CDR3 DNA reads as TGCGCCAGCGCATTGGTCACTATGAACACTGAAGCTTTCTTT. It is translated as CASALVTMNTEAFF.